This T cell receptor beta chain was identified during a study of T cell responses to AZD1222 COVID-19 vaccine. CDR3 size: 14 residues. V was clipped by 9 bases and J by 0 bases, with 11 bases between them. Germline CDR1 reads LNHDA; CDR2 reads SQIVND (reference sequence). Method: immunoSEQ multiplex PCR; TCRdb's copy keeps in-frame clones and lacks some. The repertoire has approximately 150,000 clones, roughly 92% of them found once; the top ten carry around 1.5%. Concerning this clone itself: The antigen is not known.

Study-wide results and caveats: Sampling that yielded the repertoires occurred only after the peak T cell response. Regions 160-218 and 743-854 dominated among vaccine-associated CD4 TCRs spanning spike. Baseline seropositives among AZD1222 recipients totaled only five or six. Compared with day 0, the breadth and depth of the Spike-specific TCR repertoire rose significantly after two doses of AZD1222.

V gene TRBV19 combines with J gene TRBJ1-4; D is unclear. The sequences come from peripheral blood, collected on day 0 of AZD1222 vaccination. This clonotype originated in an adult in good health. CDR3 protein: CARPLRATNEKLFF. As DNA, the CDR3 is TGTGCCAGGCCGCTTAGAGCAACTAATGAAAAACTGTTTTTT. The full variable domain, its missing parts supplied by reference TRBV19 and TRBJ1-4, is DGGITQSPKYLFRKEGQNVTLSCEQNLNHDAMYWYRQDPGQGLRLIYYSQIVNDFQKGDIAEGYSVSREKKESFPLTVTSAQKNPTAFYLCARPLRATNEKLFFGSGTQLSVL.